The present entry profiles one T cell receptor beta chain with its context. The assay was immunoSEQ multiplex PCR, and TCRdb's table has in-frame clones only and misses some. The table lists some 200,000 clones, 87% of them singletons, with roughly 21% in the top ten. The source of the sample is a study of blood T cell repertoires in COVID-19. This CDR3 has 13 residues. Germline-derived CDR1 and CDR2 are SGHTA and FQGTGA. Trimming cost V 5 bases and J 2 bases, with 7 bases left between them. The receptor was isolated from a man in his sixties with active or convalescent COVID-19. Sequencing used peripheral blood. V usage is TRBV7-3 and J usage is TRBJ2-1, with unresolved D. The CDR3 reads CASSNSAYNEQFF. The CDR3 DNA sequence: TGTGCCAGCAGCAATAGTGCCTACAATGAGCAGTTCTTC. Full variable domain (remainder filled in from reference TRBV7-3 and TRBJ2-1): GAGVSQTPSNKVTEKGKYVELRCDPISGHTALYWYRQSLGQGPEFLIYFQGTGAADDSGLPNDRFFAVRPEGSVSTLKIQRTERGDSAVYLCASSNSAYNEQFFGPGTRLTVL.